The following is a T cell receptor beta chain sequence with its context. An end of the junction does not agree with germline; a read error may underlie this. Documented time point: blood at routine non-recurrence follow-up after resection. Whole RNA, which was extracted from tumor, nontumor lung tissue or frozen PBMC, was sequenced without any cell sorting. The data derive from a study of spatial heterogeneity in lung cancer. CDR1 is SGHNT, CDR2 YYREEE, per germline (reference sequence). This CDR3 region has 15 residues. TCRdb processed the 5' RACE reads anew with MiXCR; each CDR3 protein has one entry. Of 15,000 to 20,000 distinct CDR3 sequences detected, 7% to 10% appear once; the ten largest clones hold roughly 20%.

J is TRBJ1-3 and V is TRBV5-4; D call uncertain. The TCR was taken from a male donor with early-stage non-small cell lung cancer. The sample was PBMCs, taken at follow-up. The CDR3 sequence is CASSPRGSAGSTIYF. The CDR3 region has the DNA TGTGCCAGCAGCCCCCGCGGGTCGGCTGGAAGCACCATATATTTT.